This is a list of T cell receptor beta chains from one sample in a study of chemoradiotherapy in HPV16-positive cancers. Method: immunoSEQ multiplex PCR; TCRdb's copy keeps in-frame clones and lacks some. The sample holds thousands of clones, about 79% seen once. The biological material was taken from a patient who underwent chemoradiotherapy. Receptors originate from a human donor with HPV-associated anogenital cancer. CDR3s include the opening cysteine and the closing phenylalanine or tryptophan. A D gene is named only where the DNA matches it firmly. Only part of the rows carry a size: once, few, many, or a class if the clone is expanded.

size	D	V	J	DNA	CDR3
.	.	TRBV18	TRBJ1-1	TGTGCCAGCTCACCAAAGGACCTCGGGAGGAACACTGAAGCTTTCTTT	CASSPKDLGRNTEAFF
.	.	TRBV2	TRBJ2-7	TGTGCCAGCAGTATGGACACATACGAGCAGTACTTC	CASSMDTYEQYF
.	.	TRBV28	TRBJ1-3	TGTGCCAGCAGTTTTGGAGGGGCTCGATCGGGAAACACCATATATTTT	CASSFGGARSGNTIYF
.	TRBD1	TRBV5-5	TRBJ1-2	TGTGCCAGCAGTCCAAACCCAGGGGGTAACTATGGCTACACCTTC	CASSPNPGGNYGYTF
.	TRBD1	TRBV7-7	TRBJ1-5	TGTGCTAGCAGCTTAGGGACAGGGGTCCGGTCCAATCAGCCCCAGCATTTT	CASSLGTGVRSNQPQHF
large	.	TRBV27	TRBJ2-7	TGTGCCAGCAGTTTGTTCCAGGGGAACGAGCAGTACTTC	CASSLFQGNEQYF
.	.	TRBV19	TRBJ1-1	TGTGCCGCAACGGACAGTCATGAAGCTTTCTTT	CAATDSHEAFF
.	TRBD1	TRBV27	TRBJ2-7	TGTGCCAGCAGTCGGACAGGGGGCAACTACGAGCAGTACTTC	CASSRTGGNYEQYF
.	TRBD1	TRBV7-9	TRBJ1-1	TGTGCCAGCAGCCGCGGACAGGGCGGAACTGAAGCTTTCTTT	CASSRGQGGTEAFF
.	.	TRBV27	TRBJ1-2	TGTGCCAGCAGCCCCTCGGGCTATGGCTACACCTTC	CASSPSGYGYTF
.	.	TRBV4-1	TRBJ2-7	TGCGCCAGCAGCCTTAACGGGGAACCCTACGAGCAGTACTTC	CASSLNGEPYEQYF
.	TRBD1	TRBV2	TRBJ1-2	TGTGCCAGCACCTGGGACAGGGATAGTAACTATGGCTACACCTTC	CASTWDRDSNYGYTF
.	.	TRBV7-3	TRBJ2-1	TGTGCCAGCAGCCTGAGCTCCTACAATGAGCAGTTCTTC	CASSLSSYNEQFF
few	TRBD2	TRBV7-2	TRBJ2-7	TGTGCCAGCAGCTTAGACCTAGCGGAGAGCCACGAGCAGTACTTC	CASSLDLAESHEQYF
.	TRBD2	TRBV27	TRBJ2-3	TGTGCCAGCGGGAGGGGCGGTCAAGGGGAGTATTTT	CASGRGGQGEYF
.	TRBD1	TRBV7-6	TRBJ2-7	TGTGCCAGCAGCGACAGTCGCCGGGACAGGGTTATCGAGCAGTACTTC	CASSDSRRDRVIEQYF
.	TRBD1	TRBV29-1	TRBJ1-4	TGCAGCGGCGGAGGGGGCAGGGATAGTGAAAAACTGTTTTTT	CSGGGGRDSEKLFF
.	.	TRBV7-8	TRBJ2-3	TGTGCCAGCAGCTTTTCTGGCGGGTCCACAGATACGCAGTATTTT	CASSFSGGSTDTQYF
once	TRBD1	TRBV30	TRBJ2-7	TGTGCCTGGAGTGACAGGGGGCCGTCCGACGAGCAGTACTTC	CAWSDRGPSDEQYF
.	.	TRBV7-8	TRBJ1-5	TGTGCCAGCAGCTTAGGGCGGGGCGGTGGGAGCAATCAGCCCCAGCATTTT	CASSLGRGGGSNQPQHF
few	TRBD1	TRBV7-9	TRBJ2-2	TGTGCCAGCAGCCCAAACAGGGGACGGAACACCGGGGAGCTGTTTTTT	CASSPNRGRNTGELFF
.	.	TRBV12-2	TRBJ1-6	TGTGCAAGTCGCTTCTCGGCGGGACAGATTTCCTATAATTCACCCCTCCACTTT	CASRFSAGQISYNSPLHF
.	.	TRBV4-2	TRBJ2-7	TGTGCCAGCAGCCAAGTGGTGGGGGCCGAATACGAGCAGTACTTC	CASSQVVGAEYEQYF
.	.	TRBV30	TRBJ2-7	TGTGCCTGGAGTGTCCCAGACTTCGGGGTAAGACTCGAGCAGTACTTC	CAWSVPDFGVRLEQYF
.	.	TRBV7-2	TRBJ1-6	TGTGCCAGCAGCTTATACGGCTCAGGAGGGAATTCACCCCTCCACTTT	CASSLYGSGGNSPLHF
.	TRBD1	TRBV2	TRBJ2-3	TGTGCCAGCAGTGAAGCTACCTGGACAGGGCGGCGCCCAAAGGCCACAGATACGCAGTATTTT	CASSEATWTGRRPKATDTQYF
few	.	TRBV12-5	TRBJ2-3	TGTGCTAGTGGTGCCGCCGATACGCAGTATTTT	CASGAADTQYF
.	.	TRBV11-2	TRBJ2-2	TGTGCCAGCAGCTTTCAGGGGGGGAACACCGGGGAGCTGTTTTTT	CASSFQGGNTGELFF
.	TRBD2	TRBV9	TRBJ2-1	TGTGCCAGCAGCGTTACCCTCCCGGGACTAGCTGACAATGAGCAGTTCTTC	CASSVTLPGLADNEQFF
few	.	TRBV5-4	TRBJ2-3	TGTGCCAGCAGCGCGAACTTACTAGACACAGATACGCAGTATTTT	CASSANLLDTDTQYF
.	.	TRBV19	TRBJ2-2	TGTGCCAGTAGACCAGACAGGGAGGTGGGAAACACCGGGGAGCTGTTTTTT	CASRPDREVGNTGELFF
.	TRBD2	TRBV10-1	TRBJ2-7	TGCGCCAGCATGTGTGGGACTAGCCAGTACGAGCAGTACTTC	CASMCGTSQYEQYF
.	.	TRBV30	TRBJ1-1	TGTGCCTGGACCCCTAACGGGGGGGGCACTGAAGCTTTCTTT	CAWTPNGGGTEAFF
.	.	TRBV7-2	TRBJ2-2	TGTGCCAGCAGCCTACTTAGAACCGGGGAGCTGTTTTTT	CASSLLRTGELFF
.	TRBD2	TRBV7-9	TRBJ2-1	TGTGCCAGCAGACCCGGGACTAGCGGGAGCGATGAGCAGTTCTTC	CASRPGTSGSDEQFF
.	.	TRBV6-1	TRBJ2-2	TGTGCCAGCAGTGAAAGGAGGGCCACGAACACCGGGGAGCTGTTTTTT	CASSERRATNTGELFF
.	.	TRBV6-7	TRBJ1-3	TGTGCCACGCCTATGCATAGGGTTTCTGGAAACACCATATATTTT	CATPMHRVSGNTIYF
.	.	TRBV4-2	TRBJ2-4	TGTGCCAGCAGCCAAGAGGCCAGGCTAGCCAAAAACATTCAGTACTTC	CASSQEARLAKNIQYF
once	TRBD1	TRBV6-4	TRBJ1-1	TGTGCCAGCAGACAGGGGCCGAACACTGAAGCTTTCTTT	CASRQGPNTEAFF
.	.	TRBV7-8	TRBJ2-7	TGTGCCAGCAGCTTAAGGTTCCAGGGTGACTCCTACGAGCAGTACTTC	CASSLRFQGDSYEQYF
.	TRBD1	TRBV10-3	TRBJ1-6	TGTGCCATCAGTTTGGGGACAGGGGGAGATCTCCACTTT	CAISLGTGGDLHF
.	TRBD2	TRBV7-2	TRBJ2-1	TGTGCCAGCCGTAGCGGGATATACAATGAGCAGTTCTTC	CASRSGIYNEQFF
.	.	TRBV30	TRBJ1-6	TGTGCCTGGAGTCGAAGTGGGAGTTCACCCCTCCACTTT	CAWSRSGSSPLHF
.	.	TRBV7-8	TRBJ1-4	TGTGCCAGCAGCTTAGTTTTAGGGGAAGGGGAAAAACTGTTTTTT	CASSLVLGEGEKLFF
few	.	TRBV6-5	TRBJ2-1	TGTGCCAGCAGATCGGACTCAACCAATGAGCAGTTCTTC	CASRSDSTNEQFF
.	.	TRBV30	TRBJ2-3	TGTGCCTGGAGTGCGAGTGGGCCAGGGGATACGCAGTATTTT	CAWSASGPGDTQYF
.	TRBD1	TRBV5-1	TRBJ2-5	TGCGCCAGCAGCTTGCGCGGACAGGGTCCTGGCATGGCCGTTAAAGAGACCCAGTACTTC	CASSLRGQGPGMAVKETQYF
.	TRBD1	TRBV4-2	TRBJ2-1	TGTGCCAGCAGCATCCGGGACAGGGGTCGTGGTGAGCAGTTCTTC	CASSIRDRGRGEQFF
.	.	TRBV27	TRBJ1-2	TGTGCCAGCAGTTTATCGGGGATGGCAAATGGCTACACCTTC	CASSLSGMANGYTF
.	.	TRBV30	TRBJ1-1	TGTGCCTGGAGTGTGTCAGATGGGCGAGTAGCTTTCTTT	CAWSVSDGRVAFF
.	.	TRBV5-4	TRBJ1-2	TGTGCCAGCAGCTTGGAAGGGGGAACTGGCTACACCTTC	CASSLEGGTGYTF
.	.	TRBV19	TRBJ1-1	TGTGCCAGTAGTCCCGAATGGGACACTGAAGCTTTCTTT	CASSPEWDTEAFF
once	.	TRBV21-1	TRBJ1-6	TGTGCCAGCAGCAGACAAGGGCCAGGGGGTTCACCCCTCCACTTT	CASSRQGPGGSPLHF
.	.	TRBV15	TRBJ2-3	TGTGCCACCAGCAGAGATCCAGGGCGGGCAGATACGCAGTATTTT	CATSRDPGRADTQYF
.	.	TRBV7-9	TRBJ2-2	TGTGCCAGCAGTTCGGCAGGGGTGAACACCGGGGAGCTGTTTTTT	CASSSAGVNTGELFF
.	.	TRBV28	TRBJ1-1	TGTGCCAGCGCTCCCGGGACATTAAGGACTGAAGCTTTCTTT	CASAPGTLRTEAFF